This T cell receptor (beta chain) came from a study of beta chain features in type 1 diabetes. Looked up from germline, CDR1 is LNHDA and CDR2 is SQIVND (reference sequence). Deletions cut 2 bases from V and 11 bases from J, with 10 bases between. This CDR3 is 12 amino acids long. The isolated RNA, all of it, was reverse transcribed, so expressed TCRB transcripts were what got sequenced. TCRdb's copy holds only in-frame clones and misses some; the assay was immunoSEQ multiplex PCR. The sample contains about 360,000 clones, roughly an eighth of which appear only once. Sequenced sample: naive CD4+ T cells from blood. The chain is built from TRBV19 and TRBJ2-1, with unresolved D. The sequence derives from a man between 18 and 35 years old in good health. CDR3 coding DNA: TGTGCCAGTAGTATATCGGGTGGTCAGCAGTTCTTC. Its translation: CASSISGGQQFF.